This T cell receptor beta chain was observed in a study of blood T cell repertoires in COVID-19. From germline, CDR1 is DFQATT and CDR2 SNEGSKA (reference sequence). The trim removed 6 bases at V and 5 bases at J, leaving 3 bases unmatched. The CDR3 is 11 amino acids. The age range of participants was about 18 to 100 years, with residence in fewer than 25 US areas. Up to 2 weeks before entering the study, exposed participants had met a COVID-19 case. TCRdb's copy holds only in-frame clones and misses some; the assay was immunoSEQ multiplex PCR. The sample carries about 220,000 clones, around 82% recorded once.

The genes are TRBV20-1 and TRBJ2-7; 8 positions agree with TRBD1. The receptor comes from a woman aged 40 to 50 who had been exposed to COVID-19. Sequencing used PBMCs or T cells enriched from blood (not recorded which). The CDR3: CSATDRDEQYF. For the CDR3, the DNA is TGCAGTGCCACGGACAGGGACGAGCAGTACTTC.